This T cell receptor (beta chain) was recovered during a study of cytomegalovirus exposure and HLA in healthy donors. Study context: There were 117 million unique TCR beta sequences, drawn from 150 million to 200 million T cells, in an earlier analysis. Study outcomes and limitations: Cytomegalovirus association was assigned to about 180 TCR beta chains.

Comment on this clone: The target antigen is unknown.

V lost 5 bases, J lost 0 bases, and 1 base stayed unmatched. The CDR3 runs 15 residues. Germline V gene lookup returns CDR1 MNHEY and CDR2 SMNVEV (reference sequence). In the PCR, 60 Vbeta and 13 Jbeta primers were used. The repertoire was sequenced with immunoSEQ multiplex PCR; TCRdb's copy has only in-frame clones and lacks some. The sample has under 200,000 clones; roughly 12% are singletons. The sample consisted of PBMCs. The chain uses TRBV27 and TRBJ1-6; TRBD1 agrees at 7 bases. The sequence was obtained from a man aged 45 to 65 in good health and CMV-seropositive. CDR3 sequence: CASSPGGSYNSPLHF. DNA for the CDR3: TGTGCCAGCAGTCCAGGGGGCTCCTATAATTCACCCCTCCACTTT.